The present entry profiles one T cell receptor (beta chain) with its context. The data originate from a study of Graves' ophthalmopathy and Graves' hyperthyroidism. CDR1 DFQATT and CDR2 SNEGSKA come from the germline V gene (reference sequence). This CDR3 has 12 amino acids. The TCR beta CDR3 regions underwent amplification from RNA transcripts. HTBI primers primed a first-round RT-PCR, and a second-round multiplex PCR followed. In TCRdb, the multiplex PCR reads were re-called with MiXCR into one record per CDR3 protein. The table lists about 550,000 distinct CDR3 sequences, 39% of them singletons. The clonotype comes from an adult man with Graves' hyperthyroidism. The sequenced sample consisted of peripheral blood or thyroid tissue (not recorded which). J is TRBJ2-5 and V is TRBV20-1, with D tentatively TRBD1 (5 bases). The DNA end is more similar to TRBJ2-1, so the J call may be wrong. CDR3 nucleotides: TGCAGTGTATGGCAGAAGCCAGGGGAGCAGTTCTTC. Its protein product is CSVWQKPGEQFF.